Listed below are T cell receptor beta chains from one sample, sequenced in a study of vaccination effects on CD4 cells after COVID-19. These receptors' antigens are unknown. TCRdb's copy holds only in-frame clones and misses some; the assay was immunoSEQ multiplex PCR. This sample has tens of thousands of clones; roughly 75% occur once, and the top ten carry about 10%. Material: CD4+ T cells from PBMCs cultured without peptide, obtained before COVID-19 vaccination. The receptors were gathered from a human donor who received a COVID-19 vaccine. Each CDR3 is given without its conserved first and last residue. The size field is filled for only some rows; it gives once, few, many or a size class.

cdr3_aa	v_call	clone_size	j_call
ASTLEIGLPQH	TRBV28	few	TRBJ1-5
ASRSPGQGLIYGYT	TRBV6-6	NA	TRBJ1-2
ASSQVTTGGQF	TRBV14	NA	TRBJ2-1
ASSPGGTAFFGELF	TRBV18	once	TRBJ2-2
ASSLGTEQETQY	TRBV2	few	TRBJ2-5
ASSQVGGPTGELF	TRBV3-1/TRBV3-2	NA	TRBJ2-2
AWSVHGGRGTDTQY	TRBV30	NA	TRBJ2-3
ASSPPGEGTYGYT	TRBV23-1	few	TRBJ1-2
ASSLARASRQETQY	TRBV5-1	once	TRBJ2-5
AISDFGNEQF	TRBV10-3	few	TRBJ2-1
ASSQGTGYQETQY	TRBV4-2	once	TRBJ2-5
ASSREGSYNSPLH	TRBV19	NA	TRBJ1-6
ASSVGTAENTIY	TRBV9	NA	TRBJ1-3
ASSLAGGSGYT	TRBV28	few	TRBJ1-2
ASMRGKKGNTEAF	TRBV27	once	TRBJ1-1
ASSDRLNEQF	TRBV6-1	NA	TRBJ2-1
ASAKGGPTSNQPQH	TRBV5-6	NA	TRBJ1-5
SVSSGSHSDTQY	TRBV29-1	NA	TRBJ2-3
ASSKTYEQY	TRBV5-8	few	TRBJ2-7
ASSLSEDQPQH	TRBV12-3/TRBV12-4	NA	TRBJ1-5
ASSHNPVLAGRDEQF	TRBV3-1/TRBV3-2	NA	TRBJ2-1
ASSRQGNSPLH	TRBV12-3/TRBV12-4	NA	TRBJ1-6
ASSNVGGTQY	TRBV27	NA	TRBJ2-5
ASSYPRGNQPQH	TRBV6-2/TRBV6-3	NA	TRBJ1-5
ASSQDPGLLNEKLF	TRBV4-1	NA	TRBJ1-4
ASSLGTGEYEQY	TRBV7-2	NA	TRBJ2-7
AWSQGAGSFEKLF	TRBV30	NA	TRBJ1-4
AWRVQEPHGYT	TRBV30	NA	TRBJ1-2
ASSRDADTQY	TRBV7-8	NA	TRBJ2-3
ATSFTRPSYNEQF	TRBV24-1	NA	TRBJ2-1
ASSLGGLKT	TRBV12-3/TRBV12-4	NA	TRBJ1-2
ASTHDIGVKSGELF	TRBV7-9	few	TRBJ2-2
AGKGASGANVLT	TRBV6-6	NA	TRBJ2-6
ASSPEPAGGEQY	TRBV4-2	NA	TRBJ2-7
SARVSGTGTGETQY	TRBV29-1	NA	TRBJ2-5
ASSLSGQSYNEQF	TRBV6-5	NA	TRBJ2-1
ASSARDAQEREKLF	TRBV7-7	few	TRBJ1-4
ASSGGTSGSRFKNEQF	TRBV6-1	NA	TRBJ2-1
ASSQARWGYT	TRBV7-2	NA	TRBJ1-2
ASSQVTRESYGYT	TRBV3-1/TRBV3-2	NA	TRBJ1-2
ASSSDRGSGYT	TRBV11-2	NA	TRBJ1-2
ASSWRGFSTDTQY	TRBV5-1	NA	TRBJ2-3
ASSLGGTGEPPYGYT	TRBV7-2	few	TRBJ1-2
ASSEWQGNYGYT	TRBV2	NA	TRBJ1-2
ASSLTGQGDQLKSPLH	TRBV5-1	NA	TRBJ1-6
ASSGTGPAGNEKLF	TRBV19	NA	TRBJ1-4
ASSTGQGIGTGELF	TRBV7-3	NA	TRBJ2-2
TSSPRRLAGGVTQY	TRBV1	NA	TRBJ2-5
ASSSGRRTEAF	TRBV5-6	NA	TRBJ1-1
ASSLETYHTGELF	TRBV7-2	NA	TRBJ2-2
ASSPGRSNQPQH	TRBV18	NA	TRBJ1-5
ASSPLQGGTYEQY	TRBV7-9	NA	TRBJ2-7
ASSLRTDNEKLF	TRBV7-9	NA	TRBJ1-4
ASILAGGLGEQY	TRBV2	NA	TRBJ2-7
SASPDSNQPQH	TRBV20-1	few	TRBJ1-5
ASSSNSPLH	TRBV5-6	NA	TRBJ1-6
AWKGGKVYEQY	TRBV30	once	TRBJ2-7
ASSRGTVNEKLF	TRBV7-8	NA	TRBJ1-4